This passage covers 22 T cell receptor beta chains from one sample sequenced in a study of CD8 T cells in ankylosing spondylitis. TCRdb re-derived calls from the 5' RACE reads in MiXCR, one entry per CDR3 protein. The table records 200,000 or so distinct CDR3 sequences, over 10% of them present only once. Input material: blood, either unsorted or a sorted T cell fraction (not recorded which). The receptors were sampled from a female donor with ankylosing spondylitis or in good health (not recorded which).

The genes are TRBV5-8 and TRBJ2-1, with D unclear. Trimming cost V 4 bases and J 8 bases, with 13 bases left between them. CDR3 length equals 13 residues. Per the germline V gene, CDR1 is SGHTS and CDR2 is YDEGEE. CDR3 nucleotides: TGTGCCAGCAGCCCCGAACTTCCGGATGAGCAGTTCTTC. Translating it yields CASSPELPDEQFF.

This clonotype was seen more than once but under ten times. This sequence joins TRBV18 and TRBJ2-2; 10 nucleotides match TRBD2. The CDR3 has 16 amino acids. Germline CDR1 KGHSH, CDR2 LQKENI. V shed 2 bases and J 6 bases; nucleotides not matched to a gene: 6. CDR3 DNA: TGTGCCAGCTCACCATGGAGCGGGAGGGCCGCCGGGGAGCTGTTTTTT. This translates into CASSPWSGRAAGELFF.

The rearrangement joins TRBV18 to TRBJ1-4; D remains ambiguous. CDR1 is KGHSH and CDR2 is LQKENI in the germline V gene. V was clipped by 3 bases and J by 8 bases, with 10 bases between them. The CDR3 is 13 residues long. The CDR3 region is CASSPRTGEKLFF. The CDR3 DNA is TGTGCCAGCTCACCGAGGACCGGGGAAAAACTGTTTTTT.

The table lists this clonotype with many counts. This chain uses TRBV7-8 with TRBJ2-7; D not certain. V was shortened by 3 bases and J by 1 base, with 7 bases between the two germline ends. CDR1 is SGHVS and CDR2 is FQNEAQ in the germline V gene. The CDR3 runs 13 residues. CDR3 in amino acids: CASSFAPSYEQYF. CDR3 nucleotide sequence: TGTGCCAGCAGCTTCGCGCCTTCCTACGAGCAGTACTTC.

The rearrangement joins TRBV5-1 to TRBJ2-2; D is possibly TRBD1 (5 bases). Trimming pared 1 base from V and 3 bases from J, leaving 10 bases between. CDR1 is SGHRS, CDR2 YFSETQ, per germline. The CDR3 has 15 residues. In DNA, the CDR3 is TGCGCCAGCAGCTTGTCAGGGTACGACACCGGGGAGCTGTTTTTT. Its protein is CASSLSGYDTGELFF.

In its sample, this clonotype was seen many times. V gene TRBV20-1 combines with J gene TRBJ1-4; no definite D call. The CDR3 sequence is 13 residues long. Germline V CDR1 and CDR2: DFQATT, SNEGSKA (reference sequence). The V and J ends lost 3 bases and 4 bases respectively, with 9 bases between them. The CDR3, as DNA: TGCAGTGCTAGCCACGTCCGTAATGAAAAACTGTTTTTT. Its protein product is CSASHVRNEKLFF.

There are many counts of this clonotype. This rearrangement joins TRBV7-2 to TRBJ2-7; 8 bases agree with TRBD1. The germline V gene has CDR1 SGHTA and CDR2 FQGNSA. The ends lost 0 bases at V and 3 bases at J; junction bases unmatched: 4. CDR3 length equals 15 residues. CDR3 DNA sequence: TGTGCCAGCAGCTTAGCACAGGGGGTTTACTACGAGCAGTACTTC. It yields the protein CASSLAQGVYYEQYF.

This clonotype was recorded a few times. The chain links TRBV5-1 to TRBJ2-5, with a tentative D call TRBD2 (6 bases). The CDR3 runs to 14 residues. Germline V lookup: CDR1 SGHRS, CDR2 YFSETQ. Trimming stripped 2 bases from V and 4 bases from J, with 12 bases between. CDR3 DNA: TGCGCCAGCAGCTTATTCGGGAGACGAGAGACCCAGTACTTC. This encodes CASSLFGRRETQYF. Based on the CDR3 plus reference TRBV5-1 and TRBJ2-5, the full variable domain is KAGVTQTPRYLIKTRGQQVTLSCSPISGHRSVSWYQQTPGQGLQFLFEYFSETQRNKGNFPGRFSGRQFSNSRSEMNVSTLELGDSALYLCASSLFGRRETQYFGPGTRLLVL.

By share, this clonotype ranks as medium-sized. The rearrangement joins TRBV28 to TRBJ1-3; a weak D match, TRBD1 (5 bases). CDR3 length: 15 residues. Trimming cost V 5 bases and J 8 bases, with 19 bases left between them. Germline lookup yields CDR1 MDHEN and CDR2 SYDVKM. The chain's CDR3 is CASSPRGVQGYTIYF. As DNA, the CDR3 is TGTGCCAGCAGTCCCCGAGGGGTTCAAGGCTACACCATATATTTT.

This clonotype was counted many times. V is TRBV11-2 and J is TRBJ1-3; D is perhaps TRBD1 (6 bases). This CDR3 comprises 16 residues. From germline, CDR1 is SGHAT and CDR2 FQNNGV. V gave up 5 bases and J gave up 0 bases, with 14 bases separating them. The CDR3 bases are TGTGCCAGCAGCGCCCCGGACAGTCTCTCTGGAAACACCATATATTTT. This encodes CASSAPDSLSGNTIYF. Drawing the rest from reference TRBV11-2 and TRBJ1-3, the complete variable domain is EAGVAQSPRYKIIEKRQSVAFWCNPISGHATLYWYQQILGQGPKLLIQFQNNGVVDDSQLPKDRFSAERLKGVDSTLKIQPAKLEDSAVYLCASSAPDSLSGNTIYFGEGSWLTVV.

The gene calls are TRBV5-1 and TRBJ2-1; tentatively, D is TRBD1 or TRBD2 (5 bases each). Germline lookup yields CDR1 SGHRS and CDR2 YFSETQ. The CDR3 spans 15 residues. V lost 4 bases and J 2 bases, leaving 13 bases between the germline ends. As DNA, the CDR3 is TGCGCCAGCAGCCCGGCCCAGGGAGCCTACAATGAGCAGTTCTTC. This gives the protein CASSPAQGAYNEQFF.

This clonotype was found many times. J is TRBJ1-2 and V is TRBV4-3, with 7 bases lining up with TRBD1. There are 16 residues in the CDR3. V was clipped by 0 bases and J by 8 bases; unmatched bases: 12. Germline V lookup: CDR1 LGHNA, CDR2 YSLEER. In DNA form, the CDR3 reads TGCGCCAGCAGCCAAGATCTACTGAACAGGGGTCGAGGCTACACCTTC. It codes for CASSQDLLNRGRGYTF.

A word on this clonotype: A clone one base away is much larger, so this may be a read error. The chain has TRBV28 and TRBJ2-2, with D uncertain. The CDR3 consists of 12 residues. Germline V gene data show CDR1 as MDHEN and CDR2 as SYDVKM. CDR3 nucleotides: TGTGCCGGCAGGTTAGGTACCGGGGAGCTGTTTTTT. Encoded protein: CAGRLGTGELFF.

The rearrangement links TRBV6-5 to TRBJ2-7; no clear D gene. Trimming removed 0 bases from V and 4 bases from J, with 10 bases in between. CDR3 length: 14 residues. Germline CDR1 and CDR2: MNHEY and SVGAGI. CDR3 residues: CASSYSIPVYEQYF. The CDR3 DNA reads as TGTGCCAGCAGTTACTCGATACCGGTTTACGAGCAGTACTTC.

This clonotype turned up a few times. The rearrangement joins TRBV7-2 to TRBJ2-3; 14 bases map to TRBD2. The CDR3 is made up of 17 amino acids. The germline V gene has CDR1 SGHTA and CDR2 FQGNSA. The J segment lost 4 bases and the V segment lost 4 bases, leaving 7 bases of the junction unmatched. The CDR3 loop reads CASSSGTSGRWADTQYF. In nucleotides, the CDR3 is TGTGCCAGCAGCTCCGGGACTAGCGGGAGATGGGCAGATACGCAGTATTTT.

This clonotype was recorded a few times. The rearrangement links TRBV5-1 to TRBJ2-5; 12 bases align to TRBD2. The CDR3 has 18 amino acids. Germline values: CDR1 SGHRS, CDR2 YFSETQ. The V gene end was trimmed by 1 base and the J gene end by 5 bases; junction bases not matched to a gene: 12. CDR3 nucleotide sequence: TGCGCCAGCAGCTTGATGAATATTGGACTAGCGGGAAGGGAGACCCAGTACTTC. Protein sequence: CASSLMNIGLAGRETQYF.

The V and J genes are TRBV12-3 or TRBV12-4 and TRBJ2-7; D is undetermined. The CDR3 has 13 residues. V dropped 2 bases and J dropped 5 bases, with 10 bases sitting between them. The CDR3 loop is CASSLRVIDEQYF. The CDR3 nucleotides are TGTGCCAGCAGTTTAAGGGTTATCGACGAGCAGTACTTC.

This clonotype was detected ten times or more. This chain connects TRBV29-1 to TRBJ2-7; D remains unclear. CDR1 and CDR2 from the germline V gene are SQVTM and ANQGSEA. The CDR3 is made up of 12 amino acids. With 6 bases removed from V and 0 bases from J, the gap between germline ends came to 9 bases. CDR3 nucleotide sequence: TGCAGCGTACAAGTTATCTCCTACGAGCAGTACTTC. Encoded protein: CSVQVISYEQYF.

This clonotype has at least ten counts. The chain couples TRBV5-1 to TRBJ2-1; D remains unclear. The CDR3 sequence is 15 residues long. Trimming stripped 3 bases from V and 0 bases from J, with 10 bases between. Germline-derived CDR1 and CDR2 are SGHRS and YFSETQ. The chain's CDR3 is CASSSGQSSYNEQFF. CDR3 DNA: TGCGCCAGCAGCTCCGGCCAAAGCTCCTACAATGAGCAGTTCTTC.

Many counts were recorded for this clonotype. In DNA form, the CDR3 reads TGTGCCAGCAGTCACCCATGGAACACTGAAGCTTTCTTT. The encoded protein is CASSHPWNTEAFF. J is TRBJ1-1 and V is TRBV12-3 or TRBV12-4; no clear D gene. The CDR3 extends over 13 amino acids. V was cut by 5 bases and J by 1 base, with 8 bases left in between.

The table lists this clonotype with many counts. The V and J genes are TRBV10-3 and TRBJ2-1; D may be TRBD2 (6 bases). Per germline, CDR1 ENHRY and CDR2 SYGVKD. The V gene lost 7 bases and the J gene lost 5 bases, with 15 bases spanning the gap. The CDR3 spans 14 residues. The CDR3, as DNA: TGTGCCATCAAGGAGGGAGGAGGAAACAATGAGCAGTTCTTC. As protein: CAIKEGGGNNEQFF.

The rearrangement links TRBV14 to TRBJ2-1; D remains unclear. The CDR3 totals 15 residues. The germline V and J ends were trimmed by 4 bases and 4 bases, with 14 bases remaining between them. The V gene's germline CDR1 is SGHDN and CDR2 FVKESK. CDR3 residues: CASSRLETNYNEQFF. The CDR3 DNA reads as TGTGCCAGCAGCCGGCTGGAGACGAATTACAATGAGCAGTTCTTC.